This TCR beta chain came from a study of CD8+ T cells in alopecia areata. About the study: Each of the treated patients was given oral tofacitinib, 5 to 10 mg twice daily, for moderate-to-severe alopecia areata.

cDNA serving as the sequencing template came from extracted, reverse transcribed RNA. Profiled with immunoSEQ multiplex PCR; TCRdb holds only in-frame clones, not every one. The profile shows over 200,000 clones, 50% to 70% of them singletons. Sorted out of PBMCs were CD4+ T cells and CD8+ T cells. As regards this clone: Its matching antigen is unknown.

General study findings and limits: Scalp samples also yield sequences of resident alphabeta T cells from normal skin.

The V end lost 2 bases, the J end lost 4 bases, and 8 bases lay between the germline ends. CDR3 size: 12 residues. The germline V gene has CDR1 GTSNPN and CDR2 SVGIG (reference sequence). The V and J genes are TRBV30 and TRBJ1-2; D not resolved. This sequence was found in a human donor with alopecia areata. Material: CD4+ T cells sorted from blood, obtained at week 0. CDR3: CAWSRGFYGYTF. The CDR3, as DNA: TGTGCCTGGAGTCGAGGTTTCTATGGCTACACCTTC.